Listed here are 32 T cell receptor beta chains from one sample, sequenced in a study of blood T cell repertoires in COVID-19. Produced via immunoSEQ multiplex PCR; TCRdb's table is partial and in-frame only. The sample lists 130,000 to 150,000 clones, approximately 80% seen once, with about 7% in the top ten. Material: peripheral blood. These receptors originate from a human donor in a cohort sampled during active COVID-19.

The gene calls are TRBV6-5 and TRBJ1-2; the D gene is possibly TRBD1 (5 bases). The CDR3 loop spans 11 amino acids. Germline V gives CDR1 MNHEY, CDR2 SVGAGI. Trimming removed 6 bases from V and 7 bases from J, with 9 bases in between. The CDR3 nucleotides read TGTGCCAGCAGCCCGGGGGGTGGCTACACCTTC. Translation gives CASSPGGGYTF.

The rearrangement joins TRBV7-9 to TRBJ2-2, with a weak D call TRBD2 (6 bases). CDR1 is SEHNR and CDR2 is FQNEAQ in the germline V gene (reference sequence). V was trimmed by 7 bases and J by 6 bases, leaving 21 bases between them. The CDR3 is 16 residues long. In DNA form, the CDR3 reads TGTGCCAGCACCCGGGTCGCCAGCGGGCAAGCCGGGGAGCTGTTTTTT. Amino acids: CASTRVASGQAGELFF.

The chain is built from TRBV7-8 and TRBJ2-7; TRBD2 matches 7 bases. With 5 bases clipped from V and 2 bases from J, the junction kept 6 bases outside the gene matches. Germline lookup yields CDR1 SGHVS and CDR2 FQNEAQ. The CDR3 has 14 residues. In DNA form, the CDR3 reads TGTGCCAGCAGCGTGACTAGCTGGACCTACGAGCAGTACTTC. Translation: CASSVTSWTYEQYF.

This sequence joins TRBV5-1 and TRBJ2-5; weak D call: TRBD2 (6 bases). V gave up 4 bases and J gave up 1 base, with 14 bases separating them. This CDR3 is 15 amino acids long. Germline CDR1 reads SGHRS; CDR2 reads YFSETQ. As DNA, the CDR3 is TGCGCCAGCAGCCCCGGTGGGGGGATCCAAGAGACCCAGTACTTC. Protein: CASSPGGGIQETQYF.

V gene TRBV7-2 combines with J gene TRBJ2-7; 8 bases match TRBD2. The CDR3 has 15 residues. The V segment lost 5 bases and the J segment 3 bases; nucleotides outside the gene matches: 9. Germline V lookup: CDR1 SGHTA, CDR2 FQGNSA. The CDR3 sequence: CASSKAGAGLYEQYF. CDR3 in DNA: TGTGCCAGCAGCAAAGCGGGGGCGGGGCTCTACGAGCAGTACTTC.

The rearrangement uses TRBV11-3 and TRBJ2-1; 7 positions agree with TRBD1. The CDR3 is 14 amino acids. From germline, CDR1 is SGHNT and CDR2 YENEEA. The V and J ends lost 6 bases and 7 bases, in that order; junction bases with no gene match: 9. CDR3 DNA sequence: TGTGCCAGCAGTAGAGGGGGCCGATGGAATGAGCAGTTCTTC. It translates to CASSRGGRWNEQFF.

V and J are TRBV19 and TRBJ2-6; weak D call: TRBD1 (6 bases). CDR3 size: 19 residues. CDR1 and CDR2 from the germline V gene are LNHDA and SQIVND (reference sequence). Trimming removed 3 bases at V and 0 bases at J, with 18 bases between. The CDR3 sequence is CASSIDRPWTDSGANVLTF. CDR3 DNA: TGTGCCAGTAGTATTGACCGCCCTTGGACAGACTCTGGGGCCAACGTCCTGACTTTC.

The chain combines TRBV6-5 with TRBJ2-7; possibly TRBD2 for D (6 bases). The CDR3 is 13 amino acids. V dropped 8 bases and J dropped 5 bases, with 16 bases sitting between them. Germline CDR1 is MNHEY and CDR2 is SVGAGI. Here the CDR3 DNA reads TGTGCCAGCTTGGGGGGACCCACCCACGAGCAGTACTTC. It specifies CASLGGPTHEQYF.

This chain connects TRBV4-2 to TRBJ2-5; D call uncertain. V lost 4 bases and J 4 bases, leaving 10 bases between the germline ends. The germline V gene has CDR1 LGHNA and CDR2 YNFKEQ. This CDR3 is built from 13 residues. The CDR3 region is CASSPNSRETQYF. The CDR3 coding sequence is TGTGCCAGCAGCCCTAACAGCAGAGAGACCCAGTACTTC.

The chain links TRBV5-1 to TRBJ1-1; D possibly corresponds to TRBD1 (6 bases). This CDR3 has 14 residues. Trimming pared 4 bases from V and 4 bases from J, leaving 14 bases between. Germline V gene sequence: CDR1 SGHRS, CDR2 YFSETQ. The CDR3 protein is CASSTQGPGTEAFF. In DNA, the CDR3 is TGCGCCAGCAGCACCCAGGGGCCCGGCACTGAAGCTTTCTTT.

The chain recombines TRBV4-3 with TRBJ2-1; TRBD1 aligns across 7 bases. Germline V gives CDR1 LGHNA, CDR2 YSLEER. J lost 5 bases, V lost 0 bases, and 7 bases had no gene match. The CDR3 has 16 residues. CDR3 protein: CASSQDDRQGHNEQFF. In DNA form, the CDR3 reads TGCGCCAGCAGCCAAGATGACCGACAGGGACACAATGAGCAGTTCTTC.

The chain uses TRBV7-3 and TRBJ1-2, with TRBD1 matching 9 bases. J was trimmed by 6 bases and V by 5 bases; bases with no gene match: 13. Germline loops: CDR1 SGHTA, CDR2 FQGTGA. CDR3 size: 16 residues. In DNA, the CDR3 is TGTGCCAGCAGCCCCCGACAGGGGGGAGCTAAAGATGGCTACACCTTC. It specifies CASSPRQGGAKDGYTF. The variable domain in full, with the rest retrieved from reference TRBV7-3 and TRBJ1-2, is GAGVSQTPSNKVTEKGKYVELRCDPISGHTALYWYRQSLGQGPEFLIYFQGTGAADDSGLPNDRFFAVRPEGSVSTLKIQRTERGDSAVYLCASSPRQGGAKDGYTFGSGTRLTVV.

The J gene is TRBJ2-5, the V gene TRBV7-3, with 8 bases aligning to TRBD1. Germline V gene sequence: CDR1 SGHTA, CDR2 FQGTGA. The CDR3 runs 15 residues. J gave up 2 bases and V 4 bases, and 6 bases lay outside the gene matches. CDR3 bases: TGTGCCAGCAGCTCAGGACAGGGCTCTCAAGAGACCCAGTACTTC. The encoded protein is CASSSGQGSQETQYF. Full variable domain (outside the CDR3, taken from reference TRBV7-3 and TRBJ2-5): GAGVSQTPSNKVTEKGKYVELRCDPISGHTALYWYRQSLGQGPEFLIYFQGTGAADDSGLPNDRFFAVRPEGSVSTLKIQRTERGDSAVYLCASSSGQGSQETQYFGPGTRLLVL.

This chain connects TRBV9 to TRBJ2-5; 9 nucleotides match TRBD2. The CDR3 runs to 16 residues. J gave up 3 bases and V 0 bases, and 6 bases lay outside the gene matches. Germline V gives CDR1 SGDLS, CDR2 YYNGEE. The CDR3 protein is CASSVEGRGGKETQYF. The CDR3 DNA sequence: TGTGCCAGCAGCGTAGAAGGGCGGGGGGGGAAAGAGACCCAGTACTTC.

The chain uses TRBV5-6 and TRBJ2-4, with 7 nucleotides matching TRBD1. Germline V CDR1 and CDR2: SGHDT, YYEEEE. CDR3 length equals 15 residues. Trimming at V came to 4 bases and at J to 3 bases, leaving 7 bases not matched to a gene. CDR3 residues: CASSILTGDKNIQYF. The CDR3 nucleotides read TGTGCCAGCAGCATCCTCACAGGGGACAAAAACATTCAGTACTTC.

This clone was seen just once. V gene TRBV5-6 combines with J gene TRBJ2-2, with TRBD2 matching over 11 bases. Germline CDR1 SGHDT, CDR2 YYEEEE. The CDR3 runs 19 residues. V gave up 2 bases and J gave up 2 bases; unmatched junction bases: 11. CDR3 sequence reads: CASSFPSGGYRGNTGELFF. The CDR3 nucleotides read TGTGCCAGCAGCTTCCCTAGCGGGGGGTATCGTGGTAACACCGGGGAGCTGTTTTTT.

This rearrangement joins TRBV19 to TRBJ1-2; TRBD1 matches at 9 bases. CDR1 LNHDA and CDR2 SQIVND come from the germline V gene (reference sequence). The CDR3 has 13 residues. V was pared by 6 bases and J by 3 bases, with 2 bases of the junction left unmatched. CDR3 bases: TGTGCCAGTAGCAGGGACAGGGACTATGGCTACACCTTC. Encoded protein: CASSRDRDYGYTF.

The chain is built from TRBV6-5 and TRBJ1-1; a weak D match, TRBD1 (6 bases). Germline V lookup: CDR1 MNHEY, CDR2 SVGAGI. The length of the CDR3 is 16 residues. Trimming stripped 4 bases from V and 3 bases from J, with 18 bases between. The CDR3 DNA reads TGTGCCAGCAGTTCCCCAGTTTTTGGGACATACACTGAAGCTTTCTTT. This encodes CASSSPVFGTYTEAFF.

The chain has TRBV7-2 and TRBJ2-7; possible D gene TRBD1, 5 bases. This CDR3 has 12 residues. V was clipped by 5 bases and J by 4 bases, with 9 bases between them. The germline CDR1 and CDR2 sequences are SGHTA and FQGNSA. The CDR3 loop reads CASSTTAYEQYF. The CDR3, as DNA: TGTGCCAGCAGCACGACAGCTTACGAGCAGTACTTC.

The chain employs TRBV19 and TRBJ1-1, with no clear D. V lost 5 bases to trimming and J lost 3 bases, with 13 bases between them. The germline CDR1 and CDR2 sequences are LNHDA and SQIVND (reference sequence). The CDR3 is 14 amino acids. This CDR3 reads CASSPNGEHTEAFF. CDR3 in DNA: TGTGCCAGTAGTCCCAACGGGGAGCACACTGAAGCTTTCTTT.

J is TRBJ1-2 and V is TRBV2, with D tentatively TRBD1 (5 bases). V gave up 3 bases and J gave up 4 bases, with 12 bases separating them. Germline CDR1 and CDR2: SNHLY and FYNNEI. The CDR3 is 14 amino acids. The CDR3: CASSDPQETYGYTF. CDR3 in DNA: TGTGCCAGCAGTGACCCACAGGAGACCTATGGCTACACCTTC. The whole variable domain, remainder taken from reference TRBV2 and TRBJ1-2, is EPEVTQTPSHQVTQMGQEVILRCVPISNHLYFYWYRQILGQKVEFLVSFYNNEISEKSEIFDDQFSVERPDGSNFTLKIRSTKLEDSAMYFCASSDPQETYGYTFGSGTRLTVV.

This chain links TRBV9 with TRBJ2-3; 9 bases map to TRBD2. The V gene end was trimmed by 4 bases and the J gene end by 2 bases; junction bases not matched to a gene: 5. The CDR3 loop spans 15 amino acids. The germline V gene has CDR1 SGDLS and CDR2 YYNGEE. CDR3 sequence (DNA): TGTGCCAGCAGCCTTCTAGCGGGGACCACAGATACGCAGTATTTT. Residues: CASSLLAGTTDTQYF.

The genes are TRBV12-3 or TRBV12-4 and TRBJ1-5, with a possible D match to TRBD1 (6 bases). V lost 6 bases and J 6 bases, leaving 12 bases between the germline ends. The CDR3 covers 13 residues. The CDR3 nucleotides read TGTGCCAGCAGAACAGGGAGAAGTCAGCCCCAGCATTTT. Residues: CASRTGRSQPQHF.

The gene calls are TRBV7-2 and TRBJ2-3; 13 nucleotides line up with TRBD2. The junction had 10 bases not matched to a gene; V was cut back by 5 bases and J by 8 bases. There are 16 residues in the CDR3. Germline CDR1 is SGHTA and CDR2 is FQGNSA. This CDR3 is CASSTRTSGGIGTQYF. The CDR3 DNA follows: TGTGCCAGCAGCACAAGGACTAGCGGGGGAATTGGTACGCAGTATTTT.

The chain has TRBV7-9 and TRBJ1-1, with TRBD1 matching 7 bases. V was pared by 7 bases and J by 2 bases, with 10 bases of the junction left unmatched. CDR1 SEHNR and CDR2 FQNEAQ come from the germline V gene (reference sequence). The CDR3 covers 15 residues. For the CDR3, the DNA is TGTGCCAGCACCCATTCAGGGGGAAGAAACACTGAAGCTTTCTTT. Protein product: CASTHSGGRNTEAFF.

The rearrangement joins TRBV5-8 to TRBJ2-7; 7 bases agree with TRBD1. The junction had 12 bases not matched to a gene; V was cut back by 3 bases and J by 3 bases. Looked up from germline, CDR1 is SGHTS and CDR2 is YDEGEE. CDR3 size: 16 residues. The CDR3 spells CASSSRAGTAFYEQYF. As DNA, the CDR3 is TGTGCCAGCAGCTCTAGGGCCGGGACAGCCTTCTACGAGCAGTACTTC.

V and J are TRBV10-3 and TRBJ2-7, with 15 bases fitting TRBD2. Germline lookup yields CDR1 ENHRY and CDR2 SYGVKD. The CDR3 has 17 amino acids. Trimming removed 11 bases from V and 2 bases from J; junction bases left unmatched: 13. CDR3 amino acids: CASGSGTSGGSAYEQYF. The CDR3 DNA reads as TGTGCCTCCGGTTCAGGGACTAGCGGGGGGTCCGCCTACGAGCAGTACTTC.

The V call is TRBV6-5, the J call TRBJ2-7, with TRBD1 identical over 10 bases. The J segment lost 5 bases and the V segment lost 5 bases, leaving 6 bases of the junction unmatched. The CDR3 covers 14 residues. In germline, CDR1 is MNHEY, CDR2 SVGAGI. The CDR3 DNA is TGTGCCAGCAGTAACCGGGACAGGGGCCACGAGCAGTACTTC. Translating gives CASSNRDRGHEQYF.

The chain joins TRBV5-6 to TRBJ1-3; D unclear. Germline CDR1 and CDR2: SGHDT and YYEEEE. V was clipped by 4 bases and J by 0 bases, with 20 bases between them. This CDR3 is built from 18 residues. The CDR3 sequence is CASSLAGFVLLSGNTIYF. In DNA, the CDR3 is TGTGCCAGCAGCCTGGCAGGTTTTGTCCTTCTCTCTGGAAACACCATATATTTT. Using reference TRBV5-6 and TRBJ1-3 for the parts outside the CDR3, the full variable domain is DAGVTQSPTHLIKTRGQQVTLRCSPKSGHDTVSWYQQALGQGPQFIFQYYEEEERQRGNFPDRFSGHQFPNYSSELNVNALLLGDSALYLCASSLAGFVLLSGNTIYFGEGSWLTVV.

In its sample, this clone was seen once. This chain joins TRBV5-1 and TRBJ2-3; a possible D gene is TRBD1 (6 bases). Trimming pared 6 bases from V and 3 bases from J, leaving 20 bases between. The CDR3 extends over 16 amino acids. Germline CDR1 and CDR2: SGHRS and YFSETQ. CDR3 sequence (DNA): TGCGCCAGCACCTTACAGGGTAGAGTACGGACAGATACGCAGTATTTT. Translated: CASTLQGRVRTDTQYF.

This clone has just one count. The chain joins TRBV9 to TRBJ2-7; D unresolved. CDR1 and CDR2 from the germline V gene are SGDLS and YYNGEE. CDR3 length: 14 residues. Trimming pared 0 bases from V and 0 bases from J, leaving 7 bases between. CDR3 in amino acids: CASSVGKSSYEQYF. The CDR3 region has the DNA TGTGCCAGCAGCGTAGGTAAGAGCTCCTACGAGCAGTACTTC. Complete variable domain (other parts from reference TRBV9 and TRBJ2-7): DSGVTQTPKHLITATGQRVTLRCSPRSGDLSVYWYQQSLDQGLQFLIQYYNGEERAKGNILERFSAQQFPDLHSELNLSSLELGDSALYFCASSVGKSSYEQYFGPGTRLTVT.

Turning to this clone: In the same sample, other DNA sequences code for this CDR3. The V and J genes are TRBV3-1 (or the pseudogene TRBV3-2) and TRBJ2-3, with D hard to call. CDR1 is LGHDT and CDR2 is YNNKEL in the germline V gene (reference sequence). The CDR3 consists of 11 residues. V was clipped by 3 bases and J by 6 bases, with 4 bases between them. This CDR3 is CASSQRDTQYF. CDR3 DNA sequence: TGTGCCAGCAGCCAGAGGGATACGCAGTATTTT.